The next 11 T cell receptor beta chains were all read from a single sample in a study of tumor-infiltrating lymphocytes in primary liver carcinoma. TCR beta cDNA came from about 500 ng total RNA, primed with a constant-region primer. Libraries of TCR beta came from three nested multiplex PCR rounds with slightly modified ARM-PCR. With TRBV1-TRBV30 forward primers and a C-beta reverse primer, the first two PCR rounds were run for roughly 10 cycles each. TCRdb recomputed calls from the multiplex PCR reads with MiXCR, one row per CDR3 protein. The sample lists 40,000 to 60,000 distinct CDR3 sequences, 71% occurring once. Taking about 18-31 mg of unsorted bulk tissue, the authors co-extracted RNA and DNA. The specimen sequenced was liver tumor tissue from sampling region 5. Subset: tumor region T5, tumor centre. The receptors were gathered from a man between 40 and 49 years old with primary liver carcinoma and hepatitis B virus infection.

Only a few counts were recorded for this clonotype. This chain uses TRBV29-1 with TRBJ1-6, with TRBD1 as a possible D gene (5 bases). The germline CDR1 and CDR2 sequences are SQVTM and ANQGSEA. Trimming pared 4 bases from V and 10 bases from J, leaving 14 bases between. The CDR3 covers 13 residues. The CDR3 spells CSVGGTMGSPLHF. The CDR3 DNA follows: TGCAGCGTTGGGGGGACCATGGGATCACCCCTCCACTTT.

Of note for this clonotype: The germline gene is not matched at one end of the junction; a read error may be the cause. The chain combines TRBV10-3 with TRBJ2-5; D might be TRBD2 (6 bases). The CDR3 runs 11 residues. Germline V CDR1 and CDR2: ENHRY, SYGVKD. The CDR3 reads CAISWGEAQYF. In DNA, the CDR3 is TGTGCCATCAGTTGGGGGGAGGCCCAATACTTC.

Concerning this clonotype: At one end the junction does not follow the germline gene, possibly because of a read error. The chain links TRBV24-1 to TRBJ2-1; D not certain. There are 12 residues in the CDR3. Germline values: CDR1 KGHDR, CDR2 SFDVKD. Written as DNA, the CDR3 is TGTGCCACCAGTGATTCTTACAATGAGCAGTGCTTC. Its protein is CATSDSYNEQCF.

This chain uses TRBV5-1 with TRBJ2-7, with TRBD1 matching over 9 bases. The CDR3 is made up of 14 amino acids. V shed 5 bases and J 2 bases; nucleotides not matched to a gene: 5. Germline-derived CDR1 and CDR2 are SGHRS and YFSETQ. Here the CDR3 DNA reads TGCGCCAGCAGGCGGGGACAGGGTGCCTACGAGCAGTACTTC. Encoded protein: CASRRGQGAYEQYF.

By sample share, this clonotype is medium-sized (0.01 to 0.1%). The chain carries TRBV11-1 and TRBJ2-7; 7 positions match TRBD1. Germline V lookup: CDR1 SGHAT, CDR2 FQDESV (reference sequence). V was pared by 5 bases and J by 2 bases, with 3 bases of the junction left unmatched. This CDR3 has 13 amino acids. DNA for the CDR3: TGTGCCAGCAGCGACGGGACAGCCTACGAGCAGTACTTC. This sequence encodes CASSDGTAYEQYF.

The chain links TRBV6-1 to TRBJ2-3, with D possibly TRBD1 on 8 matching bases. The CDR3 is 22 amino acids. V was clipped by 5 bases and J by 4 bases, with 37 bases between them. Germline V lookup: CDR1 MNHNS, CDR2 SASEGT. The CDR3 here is CASSPDRVRWGLAGARADTQYF. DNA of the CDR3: TGTGCCAGCAGTCCGGACAGGGTCCGTTGGGGTTTGGCGGGAGCTCGGGCAGATACGCAGTATTTT.

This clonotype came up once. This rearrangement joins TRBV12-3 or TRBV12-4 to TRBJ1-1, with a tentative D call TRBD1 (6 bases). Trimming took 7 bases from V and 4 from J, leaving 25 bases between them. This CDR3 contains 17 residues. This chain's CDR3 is CASNSAWGTSMSTEAFF. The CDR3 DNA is TGTGCCAGCAATTCAGCTTGGGGGACATCAATGAGCACTGAAGCTTTCTTT.

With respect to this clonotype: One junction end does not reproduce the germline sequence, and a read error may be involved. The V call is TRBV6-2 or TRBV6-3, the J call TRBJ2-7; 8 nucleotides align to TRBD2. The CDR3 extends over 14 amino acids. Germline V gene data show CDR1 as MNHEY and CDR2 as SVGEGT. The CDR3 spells CASSPTSVNSEQYF. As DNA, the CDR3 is TGTGCCAGCAGTCCGACTAGCGTGAATTCCGAGCAATACTTC.

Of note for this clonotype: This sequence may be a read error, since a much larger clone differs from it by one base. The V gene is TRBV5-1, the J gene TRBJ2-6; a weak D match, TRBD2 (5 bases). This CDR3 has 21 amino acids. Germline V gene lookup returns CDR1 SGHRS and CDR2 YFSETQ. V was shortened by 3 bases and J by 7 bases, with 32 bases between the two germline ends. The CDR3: CASSSLRPGTAITSRANVLTF. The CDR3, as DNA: TGCGCCAGCAGCTCCCTTCGACCGGGAACTGCAATTACCTCTCGTGCCAACGTCCTGACTTTC.

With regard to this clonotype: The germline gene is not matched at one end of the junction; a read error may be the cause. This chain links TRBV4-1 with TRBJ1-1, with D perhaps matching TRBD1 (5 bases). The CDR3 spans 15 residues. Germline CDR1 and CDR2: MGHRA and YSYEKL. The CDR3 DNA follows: TGCGCCAGCAGCCAAGGTTGGGGGGAAAATACTGAGGCTTTCTTC. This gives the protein CASSQGWGENTEAFF.

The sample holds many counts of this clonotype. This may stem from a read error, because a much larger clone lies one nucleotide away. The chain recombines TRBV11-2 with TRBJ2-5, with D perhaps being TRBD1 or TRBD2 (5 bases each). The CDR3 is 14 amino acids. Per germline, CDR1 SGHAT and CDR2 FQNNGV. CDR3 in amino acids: CASSLGRDQGTQYF. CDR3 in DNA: TGTGCCAGCAGCTTAGGCCGGGACCAAGGGACCCAGTACTTC. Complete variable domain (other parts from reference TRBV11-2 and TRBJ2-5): EAGVAQSPRYKIIEKRQSVAFWCNPISGHATLYWYQQILGQGPKLLIQFQNNGVVDDSQLPKDRFSAERLKGVDSTLKIQPAKLEDSAVYLCASSLGRDQGTQYFGPGTRLLVL.